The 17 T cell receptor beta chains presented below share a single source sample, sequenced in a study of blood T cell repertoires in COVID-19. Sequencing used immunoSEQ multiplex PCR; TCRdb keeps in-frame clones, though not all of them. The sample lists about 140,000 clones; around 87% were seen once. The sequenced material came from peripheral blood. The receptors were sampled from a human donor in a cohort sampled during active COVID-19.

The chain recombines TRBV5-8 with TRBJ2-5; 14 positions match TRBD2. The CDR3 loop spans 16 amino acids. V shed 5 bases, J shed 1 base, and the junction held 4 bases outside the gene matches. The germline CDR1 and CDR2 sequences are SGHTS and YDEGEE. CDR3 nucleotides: TGTGCCAGCAGACTGGGACTAGCGGGGGCCCAAGAGACCCAGTACTTC. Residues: CASRLGLAGAQETQYF. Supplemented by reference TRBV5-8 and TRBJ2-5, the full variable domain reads EAGVTQSPTHLIKTRGQQATLRCSPISGHTSVYWYQQALGLGLQFLLWYDEGEERNRGNFPPRFSGRQFPNYSSELNVNALELEDSALYLCASRLGLAGAQETQYFGPGTRLLVL.

In nucleotides, the CDR3 is TGTGCCAGCAGCTTAAGGTCAGGGTTTGGTGAAAAACTGTTTTTT. Its translation: CASSLRSGFGEKLFF. The chain employs TRBV7-2 and TRBJ1-4; TRBD1 is a possible D gene (5 bases). Trimming cost V 2 bases and J 7 bases, with 14 bases left between them. The CDR3 consists of 15 residues. Germline-derived CDR1 and CDR2 are SGHTA and FQGNSA. Using reference TRBV7-2 and TRBJ1-4 for the parts outside the CDR3, the full variable domain is GAGVSQSPSNKVTEKGKDVELRCDPISGHTALYWYRQSLGQGLEFLIYFQGNSAPDKSGLPSDRFSAERTGGSVSTLTIQRTQQEDSAVYLCASSLRSGFGEKLFFGSGTQLSVL.

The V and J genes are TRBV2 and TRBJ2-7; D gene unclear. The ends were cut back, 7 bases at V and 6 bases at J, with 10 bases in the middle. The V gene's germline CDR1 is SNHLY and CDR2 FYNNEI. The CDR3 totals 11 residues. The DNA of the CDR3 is TGTGCCAGCACGATGAGTGGCGAGCAGTACTTC. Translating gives CASTMSGEQYF.

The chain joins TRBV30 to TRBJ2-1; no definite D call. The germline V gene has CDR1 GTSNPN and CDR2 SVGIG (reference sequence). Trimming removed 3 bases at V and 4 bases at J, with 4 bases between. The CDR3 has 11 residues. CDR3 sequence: CAWSEYNEQFF. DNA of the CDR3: TGTGCCTGGAGCGAGTACAATGAGCAGTTCTTC.

The CDR3 region is CASSSQGVGATDTQYF. CDR3 coding DNA: TGTGCCAGTAGTTCGCAGGGGGTAGGGGCCACAGATACGCAGTATTTT. This chain joins TRBV19 and TRBJ2-3; 7 bases line up with TRBD1. Germline CDR1 is LNHDA and CDR2 is SQIVND (reference sequence). V lost 5 bases to trimming and J lost 2 bases; unmatched junction nucleotides: 10. The CDR3 extends over 16 amino acids.

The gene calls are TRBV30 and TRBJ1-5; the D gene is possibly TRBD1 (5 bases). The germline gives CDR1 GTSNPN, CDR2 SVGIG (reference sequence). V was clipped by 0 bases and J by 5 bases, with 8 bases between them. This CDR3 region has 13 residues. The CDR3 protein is CAWSVGLDQPQHF. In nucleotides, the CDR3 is TGTGCCTGGAGTGTGGGGCTTGATCAGCCCCAGCATTTT.

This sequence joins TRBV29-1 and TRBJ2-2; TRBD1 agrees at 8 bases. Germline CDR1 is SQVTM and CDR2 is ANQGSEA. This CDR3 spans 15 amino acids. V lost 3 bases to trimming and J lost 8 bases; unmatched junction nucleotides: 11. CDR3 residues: CSVERQSGGGGELFF. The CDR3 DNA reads TGCAGCGTTGAGCGTCAGTCAGGGGGCGGAGGGGAGCTGTTTTTT.

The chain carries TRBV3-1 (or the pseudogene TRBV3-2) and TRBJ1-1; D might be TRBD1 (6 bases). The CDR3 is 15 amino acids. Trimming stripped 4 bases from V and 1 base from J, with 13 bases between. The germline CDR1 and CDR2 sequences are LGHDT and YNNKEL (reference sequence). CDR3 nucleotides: TGTGCCAGCAGCCGCAGGGGACACTGGAACACTGAAGCTTTCTTT. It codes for CASSRRGHWNTEAFF.

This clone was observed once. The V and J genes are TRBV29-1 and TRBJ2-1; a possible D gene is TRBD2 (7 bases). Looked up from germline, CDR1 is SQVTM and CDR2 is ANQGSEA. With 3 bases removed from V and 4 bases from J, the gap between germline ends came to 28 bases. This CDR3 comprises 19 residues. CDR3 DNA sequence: TGCAGCGTTGAGTACGCCCAGGGCGGGAGAAGGGGGGCTTACAATGAGCAGTTCTTC. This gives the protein CSVEYAQGGRRGAYNEQFF.

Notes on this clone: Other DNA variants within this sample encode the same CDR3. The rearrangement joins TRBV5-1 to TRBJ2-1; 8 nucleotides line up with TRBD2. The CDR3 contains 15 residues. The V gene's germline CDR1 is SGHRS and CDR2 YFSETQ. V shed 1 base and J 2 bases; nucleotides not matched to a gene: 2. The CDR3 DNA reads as TGCGCCAGCAGCTTGACTAGCGGTCCCTACAATGAGCAGTTCTTC. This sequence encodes CASSLTSGPYNEQFF.

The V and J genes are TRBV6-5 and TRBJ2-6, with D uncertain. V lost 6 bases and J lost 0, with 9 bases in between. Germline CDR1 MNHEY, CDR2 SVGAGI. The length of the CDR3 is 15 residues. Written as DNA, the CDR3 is TGTGCCAGCAGGCCTCCGGGCTCTGGGGCCAACGTCCTGACTTTC. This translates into CASRPPGSGANVLTF.

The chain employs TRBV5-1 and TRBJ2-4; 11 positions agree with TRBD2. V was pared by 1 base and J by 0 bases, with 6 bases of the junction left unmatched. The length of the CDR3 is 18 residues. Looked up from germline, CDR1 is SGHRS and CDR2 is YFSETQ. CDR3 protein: CASSLRTSGSLAKNIQYF. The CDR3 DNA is TGCGCCAGCAGCTTGAGGACTAGCGGGTCTCTAGCCAAAAACATTCAGTACTTC.

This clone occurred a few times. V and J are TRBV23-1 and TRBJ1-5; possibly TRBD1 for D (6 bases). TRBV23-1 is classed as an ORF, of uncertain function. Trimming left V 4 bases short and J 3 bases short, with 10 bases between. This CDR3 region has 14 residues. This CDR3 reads CASSLRDNNQPQHF. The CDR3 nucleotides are TGCGCCAGCAGTCTTCGGGACAACAATCAGCCCCAGCATTTT.

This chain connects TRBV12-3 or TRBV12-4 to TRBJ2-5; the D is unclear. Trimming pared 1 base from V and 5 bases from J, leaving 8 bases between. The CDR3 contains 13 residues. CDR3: CASSLGAWETQYF. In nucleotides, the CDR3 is TGTGCCAGCAGTTTAGGGGCATGGGAGACCCAGTACTTC.

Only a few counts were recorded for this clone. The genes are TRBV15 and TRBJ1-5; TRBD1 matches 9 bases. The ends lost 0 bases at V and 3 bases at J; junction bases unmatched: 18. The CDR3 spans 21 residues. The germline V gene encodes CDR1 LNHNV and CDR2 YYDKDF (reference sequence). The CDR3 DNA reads TGTGCCACCAGCAGAGATAACTGGGGACAGGGTAGGGGTACCACCAATCAGCCCCAGCATTTT. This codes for CATSRDNWGQGRGTTNQPQHF.

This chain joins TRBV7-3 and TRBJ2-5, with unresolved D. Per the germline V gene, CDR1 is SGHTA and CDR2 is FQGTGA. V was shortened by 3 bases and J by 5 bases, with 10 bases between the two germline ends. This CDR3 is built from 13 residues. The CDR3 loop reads CASSLGPGETQYF. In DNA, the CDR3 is TGTGCCAGCAGCTTGGGTCCCGGGGAGACCCAGTACTTC. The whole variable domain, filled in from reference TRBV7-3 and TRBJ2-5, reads GAGVSQTPSNKVTEKGKYVELRCDPISGHTALYWYRQSLGQGPEFLIYFQGTGAADDSGLPNDRFFAVRPEGSVSTLKIQRTERGDSAVYLCASSLGPGETQYFGPGTRLLVL.

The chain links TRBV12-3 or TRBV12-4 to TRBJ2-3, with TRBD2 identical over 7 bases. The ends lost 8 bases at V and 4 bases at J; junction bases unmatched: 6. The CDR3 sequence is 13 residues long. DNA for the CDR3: TGTGCCAGCGGAGCGGGGTTCCCAGATACGCAGTATTTT. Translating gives CASGAGFPDTQYF.